Below are 8 T cell receptor beta chains sequenced from a single sample in a study of neurological immune-mediated disorders. TCRdb recomputed calls from the 5' RACE reads with MiXCR, one row per CDR3 protein. Of more than 70,000 distinct CDR3 sequences listed, about a tenth are singletons. Sequencing was carried out using PBMCs. The receptors originated from a man aged 35-49 years in good health.

In this sample, this clonotype turned up many times. This chain links TRBV5-6 with TRBJ2-3; 7 nucleotides align to TRBD1. The CDR3 extends over 15 amino acids. J gave up 2 bases and V 5 bases, and 8 bases lay outside the gene matches. Germline lookup yields CDR1 SGHDT and CDR2 YYEEEE. CDR3 loop: CASRIRDRHTDTQYF. The CDR3 nucleotides are TGTGCCAGCAGAATCCGGGACAGACACACAGATACGCAGTATTTT. The full variable domain, with the rest looked up from reference TRBV5-6 and TRBJ2-3, is DAGVTQSPTHLIKTRGQQVTLRCSPKSGHDTVSWYQQALGQGPQFIFQYYEEEERQRGNFPDRFSGHQFPNYSSELNVNALLLGDSALYLCASRIRDRHTDTQYFGPGTRLTVL.

The chain couples TRBV27 to TRBJ1-1, with TRBD1 matching over 11 bases. Germline V gene data show CDR1 as MNHEY and CDR2 as SMNVEV (reference sequence). The V gene end was trimmed by 1 base and the J gene end by 10 bases; junction bases not matched to a gene: 5. The CDR3 runs to 14 residues. The CDR3 is CASSLLGQGEVAFF. The CDR3 DNA reads as TGTGCCAGCAGTTTATTGGGACAGGGGGAAGTAGCTTTCTTT.

This clonotype was observed at least ten times. The chain is built from TRBV27 and TRBJ2-3; D perhaps matches TRBD2 (5 bases). V was clipped by 4 bases and J by 2 bases, with 16 bases between them. This CDR3 region has 16 residues. CDR1 is MNHEY and CDR2 is SMNVEV in the germline V gene (reference sequence). CDR3 in amino acids: CASSSLTGDYTDTQYF. DNA for the CDR3: TGTGCCAGCAGTTCGCTTACCGGGGATTACACAGATACGCAGTATTTT.

This clonotype occurred many times. V is TRBV7-8 and J is TRBJ2-2; tentatively, D is TRBD1 or TRBD2 (5 bases each). The CDR3 length is 16 residues. The germline V gene encodes CDR1 SGHVS and CDR2 FQNEAQ. The germline V and J ends were trimmed by 2 bases and 4 bases, with 14 bases remaining between them. The CDR3 sequence: CASSLYGGMSTGELFF. In nucleotides, the CDR3 is TGTGCCAGCAGCTTATATGGGGGAATGAGCACCGGGGAGCTGTTTTTT.

This clonotype occurred many times. This rearrangement joins TRBV5-1 to TRBJ2-3, with 9 positions matching TRBD1. The germline CDR1 and CDR2 sequences are SGHRS and YFSETQ. J lost 1 base, V lost 0 bases, and 3 bases had no gene match. The CDR3 extends over 16 amino acids. CDR3 protein: CASSLGGQGGTDTQYF. For the CDR3, the DNA is TGCGCCAGCAGCTTGGGGGGACAGGGTGGCACAGATACGCAGTATTTT.

This clonotype has ten or more counts. V is TRBV20-1 and J is TRBJ2-2; 9 nucleotides line up with TRBD2. With 0 bases clipped from V and 6 bases from J, the junction kept 8 bases outside the gene matches. The CDR3 runs 16 residues. Germline CDR1 DFQATT, CDR2 SNEGSKA (reference sequence). The CDR3 bases are TGCAGTGCTAGAGATCAAACGGCGGGAGGGCCCGGGGAGCTGTTTTTT. As protein: CSARDQTAGGPGELFF.

This clonotype was seen ten or more times. The chain links TRBV6-1 to TRBJ2-5; D is perhaps TRBD1 (7 bases). The CDR3 has 15 amino acids. Looked up from germline, CDR1 is MNHNS and CDR2 is SASEGT. The V and J ends lost 5 bases and 2 bases respectively, with 15 bases between them. The CDR3 region has the DNA TGTGCCAGCAGTCGACAGGGTGCGGGACAAGAGACCCAGTACTTC. Its protein product is CASSRQGAGQETQYF.

In this sample, this clonotype turned up many times. The chain employs TRBV9 and TRBJ2-6; perhaps TRBD2 as D (5 bases). Looked up from germline, CDR1 is SGDLS and CDR2 is YYNGEE. CDR3 length: 16 amino acids. V lost 6 bases and J 0 bases, leaving 13 bases between the germline ends. The CDR3 DNA reads TGTGCCAGCAACCTAGCCCCGGGCTCTGGGGCCAACGTCCTGACTTTC. It encodes CASNLAPGSGANVLTF.